The clone carrying this T cell receptor beta chain showed up many times. From the 5' RACE reads, TCRdb called clonotypes with MiXCR, one entry per CDR3 protein. The sample holds about 190,000 distinct CDR3 sequences, over 10% seen once. This entry is derived from a study of CD8 T cells in ankylosing spondylitis. The receptor comes from a female donor with ankylosing spondylitis or in good health (not recorded which). The sequenced material came from blood, either unsorted or a sorted T cell fraction (not recorded which).

CDR3 loop: CASSFSVGAPVAFF. For the CDR3, the DNA is TGCGCCAGCAGCTTCTCGGTAGGAGCTCCGGTCGCTTTCTTT. The chain recombines TRBV5-1 with TRBJ1-1; no firm D call. V lost 2 bases, J lost 11 bases, and 19 bases lay in between. The CDR3 is made up of 14 amino acids. Looked up from germline, CDR1 is SGHRS and CDR2 is YFSETQ.